One sample yielded the 16 T cell receptor beta chains listed below, sequenced in a study of T-cell memory formation after mild COVID-19. TCRdb re-analysed the 5' RACE reads in MiXCR, keeping a single row per CDR3 protein. The table has roughly 610,000 distinct CDR3 sequences, approximately 15% seen once. Source material: PBMCs or a T cell subset sorted from them (not recorded which). Every receptor here comes from an adult woman who had mild COVID-19 (a few samples of this study predate the infection). Cell type and time point are not known.

The rearrangement uses TRBV2 and TRBJ2-2, with 9 nucleotides matching TRBD1. With V trimmed by 6 bases and J by 6 bases, 5 bases remained unmatched. This CDR3 region has 14 residues. Per germline, CDR1 SNHLY and CDR2 FYNNEI. CDR3 sequence: CASRAGTGSGELFF. The CDR3 DNA is TGTGCCAGCAGAGCCGGGACAGGGTCCGGGGAGCTGTTTTTT.

The rearrangement uses TRBV5-1 and TRBJ2-5; no definite D call. The V end lost 4 bases, the J end lost 0 bases, and 10 bases lay between the germline ends. Per the germline V gene, CDR1 is SGHRS and CDR2 is YFSETQ. The CDR3 is 14 amino acids. The CDR3 region has the DNA TGCGCCAGCAGCGCACAGAGGTACCAAGAGACCCAGTACTTC. The encoded protein is CASSAQRYQETQYF.

This clonotype appeared a few times. The V call is TRBV7-8, the J call TRBJ2-7; tentatively, D is TRBD2 (7 bases). Germline V gene sequence: CDR1 SGHVS, CDR2 FQNEAQ. Between the trimmed V and J ends, which lost 6 bases and 6 bases, there was a span of 15 bases. The CDR3 has 13 amino acids. CDR3 coding DNA: TGTGCCAGCAGTCCGCCGGGGGGCCGCGAGCAGTACTTC. Protein sequence: CASSPPGGREQYF.

V and J are TRBV12-3 or TRBV12-4 and TRBJ2-3; 12 positions match TRBD2. With 5 bases clipped from V and 5 bases from J, the junction kept 2 bases outside the gene matches. This CDR3 region has 14 residues. CDR3 nucleotide sequence: TGTGCCAGCAGTCCTAGCGGGAGGGGAGATACGCAGTATTTT. This gives the protein CASSPSGRGDTQYF.

The chain has TRBV2 and TRBJ2-7, with 8 bases matching TRBD2. Germline V lookup: CDR1 SNHLY, CDR2 FYNNEI. The CDR3 runs to 14 residues. Germline trimming cut 6 bases from V and 1 base from J; bases unmatched to any gene: 5. This CDR3 is CASRGGLVSYEQYF. CDR3 nucleotides: TGTGCCAGCAGGGGGGGACTAGTGTCCTACGAGCAGTACTTC.

This chain links TRBV7-3 with TRBJ2-1, with D perhaps TRBD2 (6 bases). The ends were cut back, 0 bases at V and 5 bases at J, with 8 bases in the middle. CDR1 is SGHTA, CDR2 FQGTGA, per germline. The CDR3 is 14 amino acids. The CDR3 loop is CASSLTGLNNEQFF. The CDR3 nucleotides read TGTGCCAGCAGCTTAACGGGACTTAACAATGAGCAGTTCTTC.

This clonotype was counted between two and nine times. The chain recombines TRBV7-9 with TRBJ1-4; 9 bases are a match to TRBD1. V lost 6 bases and J lost 2; bases outside the gene matches: 1. The germline V gene has CDR1 SEHNR and CDR2 FQNEAQ (reference sequence). The CDR3 length is 14 residues. DNA of the CDR3: TGTGCCAGCAGGACAGGGGGGACTAATGAAAAACTGTTTTTT. It codes for CASRTGGTNEKLFF.

J is TRBJ2-7 and V is TRBV10-2; TRBD2 agrees at 8 bases. The length of the CDR3 is 13 residues. Per germline, CDR1 WSHSY and CDR2 SAAADI. Trimming cost V 7 bases and J 5 bases; bases outside gene matches: 7. This CDR3 reads CASKASGSNEQYF. The CDR3 DNA sequence: TGCGCCAGCAAGGCTAGCGGGTCAAACGAGCAGTACTTC.

This clonotype turned up a few times. The V call is TRBV29-1, the J call TRBJ1-1; possibly TRBD1 for D (6 bases). CDR3 size: 13 residues. CDR1 is SQVTM and CDR2 is ANQGSEA in the germline V gene. V lost 4 bases and J 5 bases, leaving 14 bases between the germline ends. CDR3 DNA sequence: TGCAGCGTTGGCAGGGGCGCAGGGACTGAAGCTTTCTTT. Residues: CSVGRGAGTEAFF.

The chain's CDR3 is CASSLQGAINTGELFF. CDR3 nucleotides: TGTGCCAGCAGCCTTCAGGGGGCGATCAACACCGGGGAGCTGTTTTTT. The gene calls are TRBV7-8 and TRBJ2-2; 8 bases match TRBD1. V shed 5 bases and J 2 bases; nucleotides not matched to a gene: 7. Germline V gene sequence: CDR1 SGHVS, CDR2 FQNEAQ. The CDR3 extends over 16 amino acids.

This chain joins TRBV12-3 or TRBV12-4 and TRBJ2-5; D tentatively reads TRBD1 or TRBD2 (5 bases each). The CDR3 covers 15 residues. V lost 1 base to trimming and J lost 4 bases, with 13 bases between them. CDR3 sequence: CASSLGQGVRETQYF. The CDR3 nucleotides are TGTGCCAGCAGTTTAGGTCAGGGAGTACGAGAGACCCAGTACTTC.

This clonotype was picked up many times. This chain connects TRBV6-2 or TRBV6-3 to TRBJ1-5; TRBD1 might be the D (6 bases). V lost 2 bases and J 3 bases, leaving 17 bases between the germline ends. Per the germline V gene, CDR1 is MNHEY and CDR2 is SVGEGT. The CDR3 has 17 amino acids. In DNA, the CDR3 is TGTGCCAGCAGTTACATCCGACAGGACAGCCCCAATCAGCCCCAGCATTTT. Its protein is CASSYIRQDSPNQPQHF.

This clonotype came up a few times. This chain connects TRBV5-1 to TRBJ2-1, with D perhaps matching TRBD1 (5 bases). V gave up 5 bases and J gave up 7 bases, with 13 bases separating them. Per the germline V gene, CDR1 is SGHRS and CDR2 is YFSETQ. The length of the CDR3 is 13 residues. CDR3 in DNA: TGCGCCAGCAGGGTGCAGGGTCAGAATGAGCAGTTCTTC. This encodes CASRVQGQNEQFF.

This clonotype was seen repeatedly, ten times or more. This sequence joins TRBV27 and TRBJ2-5, with 7 bases lining up with TRBD2. Germline CDR1 reads MNHEY; CDR2 reads SMNVEV (reference sequence). The CDR3 is 15 residues long. V dropped 10 bases and J dropped 3; count of bases not matched to a gene: 14. The CDR3: CATKKVAGLEETQYF. The CDR3 DNA follows: TGTGCCACCAAAAAAGTGGCAGGACTAGAAGAGACCCAGTACTTC.

Here the CDR3 DNA reads TGTGCCAGCAGCTTAGCGCTGGGACAGGGGAATGAAAAACTGTTTTTT. Protein product: CASSLALGQGNEKLFF. The chain carries TRBV7-9 and TRBJ1-4; the match to TRBD1 covers 10 bases. Losses at the gene ends were 0 bases for V and 5 bases for J; bases not matched to a gene: 3. This CDR3 has 16 residues. Looked up from germline, CDR1 is SEHNR and CDR2 is FQNEAQ (reference sequence).

There are a few counts of this clonotype. The V and J genes are TRBV5-1 and TRBJ1-2; no clear D gene. With 0 bases removed from V and 5 bases from J, the gap between germline ends came to 11 bases. Germline V CDR1 and CDR2: SGHRS, YFSETQ. CDR3 length: 14 residues. The CDR3 is CASSLVDPTYGYTF. The CDR3 DNA sequence: TGCGCCAGCAGCTTGGTGGACCCCACTTATGGCTACACCTTC.